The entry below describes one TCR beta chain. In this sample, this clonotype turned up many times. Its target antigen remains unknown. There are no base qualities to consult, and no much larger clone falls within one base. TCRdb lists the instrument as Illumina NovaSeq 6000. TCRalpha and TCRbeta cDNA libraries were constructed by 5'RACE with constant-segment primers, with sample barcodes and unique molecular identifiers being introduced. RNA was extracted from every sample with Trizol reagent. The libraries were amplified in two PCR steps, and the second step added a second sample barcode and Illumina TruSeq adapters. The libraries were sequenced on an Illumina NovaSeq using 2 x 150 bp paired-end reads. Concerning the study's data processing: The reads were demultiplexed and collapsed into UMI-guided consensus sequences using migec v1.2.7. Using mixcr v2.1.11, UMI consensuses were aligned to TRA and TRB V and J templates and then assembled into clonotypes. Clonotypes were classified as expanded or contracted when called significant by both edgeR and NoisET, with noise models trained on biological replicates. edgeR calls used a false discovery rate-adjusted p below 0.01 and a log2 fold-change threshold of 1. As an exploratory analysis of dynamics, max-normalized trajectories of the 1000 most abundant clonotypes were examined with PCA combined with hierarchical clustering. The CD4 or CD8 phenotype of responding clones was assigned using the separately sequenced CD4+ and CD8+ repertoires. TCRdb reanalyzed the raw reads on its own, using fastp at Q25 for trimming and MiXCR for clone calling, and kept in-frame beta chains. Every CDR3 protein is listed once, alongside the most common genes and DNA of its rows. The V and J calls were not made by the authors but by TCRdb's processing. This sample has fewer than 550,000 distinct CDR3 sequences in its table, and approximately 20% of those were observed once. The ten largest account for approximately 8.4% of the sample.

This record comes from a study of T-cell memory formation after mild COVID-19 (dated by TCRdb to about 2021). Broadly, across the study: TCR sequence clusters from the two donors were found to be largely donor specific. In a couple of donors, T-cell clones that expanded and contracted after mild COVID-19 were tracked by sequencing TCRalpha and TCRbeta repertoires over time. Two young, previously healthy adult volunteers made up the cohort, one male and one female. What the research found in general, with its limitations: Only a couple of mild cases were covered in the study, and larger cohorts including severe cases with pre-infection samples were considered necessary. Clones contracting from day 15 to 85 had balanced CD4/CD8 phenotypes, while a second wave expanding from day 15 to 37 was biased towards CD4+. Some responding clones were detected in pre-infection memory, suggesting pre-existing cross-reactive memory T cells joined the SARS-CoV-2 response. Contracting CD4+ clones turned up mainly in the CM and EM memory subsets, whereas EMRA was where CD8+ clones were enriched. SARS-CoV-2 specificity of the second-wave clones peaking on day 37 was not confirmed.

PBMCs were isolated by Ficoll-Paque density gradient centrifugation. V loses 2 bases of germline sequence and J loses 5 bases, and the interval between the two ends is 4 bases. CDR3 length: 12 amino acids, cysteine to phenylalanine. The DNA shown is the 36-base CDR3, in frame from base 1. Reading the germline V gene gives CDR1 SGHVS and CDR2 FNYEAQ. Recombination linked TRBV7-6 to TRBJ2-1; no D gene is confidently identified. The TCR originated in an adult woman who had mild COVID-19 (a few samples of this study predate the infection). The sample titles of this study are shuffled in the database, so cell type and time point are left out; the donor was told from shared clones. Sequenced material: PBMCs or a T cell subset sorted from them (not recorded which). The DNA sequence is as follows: TGTGCCAGCAGCTTACCTAACAATGAGCAGTTCTTC. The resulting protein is CASSLPNNEQFF.